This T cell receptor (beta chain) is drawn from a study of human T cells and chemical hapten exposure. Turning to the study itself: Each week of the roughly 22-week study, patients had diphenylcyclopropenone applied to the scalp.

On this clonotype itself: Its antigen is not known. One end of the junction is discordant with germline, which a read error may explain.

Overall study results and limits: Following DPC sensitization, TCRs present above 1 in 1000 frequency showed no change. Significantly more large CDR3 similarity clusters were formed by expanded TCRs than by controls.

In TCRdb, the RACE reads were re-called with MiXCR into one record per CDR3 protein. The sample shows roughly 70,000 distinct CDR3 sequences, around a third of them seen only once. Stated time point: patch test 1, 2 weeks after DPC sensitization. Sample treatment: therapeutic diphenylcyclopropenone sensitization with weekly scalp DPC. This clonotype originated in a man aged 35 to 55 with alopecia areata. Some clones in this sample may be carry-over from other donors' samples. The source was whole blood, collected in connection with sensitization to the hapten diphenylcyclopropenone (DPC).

The CDR3 nucleotides read TGTGCCAGCAGTTATCCGGGGACGGTGAACACTGAAACTTTCTTT. Its protein product is CASSYPGTVNTETFF. V usage is TRBV12-3 or TRBV12-4 and J usage is TRBJ1-1, with D possibly TRBD1 on 5 matching bases. The CDR3 consists of 15 residues.